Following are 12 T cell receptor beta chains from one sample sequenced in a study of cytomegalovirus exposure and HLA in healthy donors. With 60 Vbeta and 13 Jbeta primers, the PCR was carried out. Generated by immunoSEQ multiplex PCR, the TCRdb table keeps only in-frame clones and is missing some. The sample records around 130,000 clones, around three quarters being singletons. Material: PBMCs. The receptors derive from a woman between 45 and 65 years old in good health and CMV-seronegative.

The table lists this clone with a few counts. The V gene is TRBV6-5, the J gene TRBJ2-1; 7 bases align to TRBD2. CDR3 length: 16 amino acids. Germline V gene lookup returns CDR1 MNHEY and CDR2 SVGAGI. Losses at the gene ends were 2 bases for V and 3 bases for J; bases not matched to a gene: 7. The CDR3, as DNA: TGTGCCAGCAGTTACGGGGTGTGGACTAGCTACAATGAGCAGTTCTTC. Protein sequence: CASSYGVWTSYNEQFF.

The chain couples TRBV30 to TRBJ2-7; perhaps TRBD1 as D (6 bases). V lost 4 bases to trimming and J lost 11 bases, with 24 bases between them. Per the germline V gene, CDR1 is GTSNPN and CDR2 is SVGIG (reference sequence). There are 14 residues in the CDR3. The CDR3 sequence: CAWNIRDNNPPEYF. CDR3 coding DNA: TGTGCCTGGAATATCCGGGACAACAATCCGCCGGAGTACTTC.

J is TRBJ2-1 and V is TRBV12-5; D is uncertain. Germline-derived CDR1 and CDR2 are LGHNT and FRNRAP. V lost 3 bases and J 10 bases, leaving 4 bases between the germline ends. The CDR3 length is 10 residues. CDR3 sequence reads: CASGLREQFF. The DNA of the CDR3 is TGTGCTAGTGGTTTACGGGAGCAGTTCTTC.

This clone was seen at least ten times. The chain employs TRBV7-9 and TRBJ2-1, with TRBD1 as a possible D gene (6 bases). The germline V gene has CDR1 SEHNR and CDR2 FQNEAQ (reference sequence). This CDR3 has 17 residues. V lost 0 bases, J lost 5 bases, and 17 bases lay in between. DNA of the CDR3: TGTGCCAGCAGCTTAGCTCGGGGCCCCGCAGGGGACAATGAGCAGTTCTTC. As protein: CASSLARGPAGDNEQFF.

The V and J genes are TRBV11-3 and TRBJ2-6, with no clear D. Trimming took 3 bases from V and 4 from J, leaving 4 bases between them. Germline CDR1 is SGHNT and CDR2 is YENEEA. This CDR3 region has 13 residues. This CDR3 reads CASSFPGANVLTF. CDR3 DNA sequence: TGTGCCAGCAGCTTTCCAGGGGCCAACGTCCTGACTTTC.

The CDR3: CASSQLDRGQETQYF. For the CDR3, the DNA is TGCGCCAGCAGCCAACTGGACAGGGGGCAAGAGACCCAGTACTTC. The chain combines TRBV4-3 with TRBJ2-5; 10 positions agree with TRBD1. The CDR3 runs to 15 residues. With V trimmed by 2 bases and J by 2 bases, 2 bases remained unmatched. Germline loops: CDR1 LGHNA, CDR2 YSLEER.

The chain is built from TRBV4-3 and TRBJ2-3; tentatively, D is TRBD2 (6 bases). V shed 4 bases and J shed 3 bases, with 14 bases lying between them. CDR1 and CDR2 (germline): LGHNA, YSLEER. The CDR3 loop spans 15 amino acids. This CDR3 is CASSLLRLVTDTQYF. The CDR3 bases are TGCGCCAGCAGCCTCCTTCGACTAGTAACAGATACGCAGTATTTT.

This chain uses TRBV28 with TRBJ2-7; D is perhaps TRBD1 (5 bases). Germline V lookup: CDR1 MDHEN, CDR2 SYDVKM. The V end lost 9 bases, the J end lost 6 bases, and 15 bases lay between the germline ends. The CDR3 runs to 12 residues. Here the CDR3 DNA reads TGTGCCAGTCAGGGTAAGCCACGCGAGCAGTACTTC. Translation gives CASQGKPREQYF.

The CDR3 DNA follows: TGTGCCAGCCGTACTAGCGGGTCTAGCACAGATACGCAGTATTTT. Its protein is CASRTSGSSTDTQYF. The chain carries TRBV6-6 and TRBJ2-3; TRBD2 aligns across 9 bases. The germline V gene encodes CDR1 MNHNY and CDR2 SVGAGI (reference sequence). J lost 0 bases, V lost 8 bases, and 6 bases had no gene match. This CDR3 contains 15 residues.

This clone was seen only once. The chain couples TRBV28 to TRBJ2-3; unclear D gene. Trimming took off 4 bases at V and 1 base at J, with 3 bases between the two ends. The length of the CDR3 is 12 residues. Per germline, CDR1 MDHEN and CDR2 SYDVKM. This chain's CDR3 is CASSSGTDTQYF. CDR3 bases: TGTGCCAGCAGTTCCGGCACAGATACGCAGTATTTT.

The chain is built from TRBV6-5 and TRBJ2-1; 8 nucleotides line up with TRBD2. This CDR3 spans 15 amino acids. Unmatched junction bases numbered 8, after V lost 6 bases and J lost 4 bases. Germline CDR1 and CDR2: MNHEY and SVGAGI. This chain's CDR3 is CASSPLADKYNEQFF. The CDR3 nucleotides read TGTGCCAGCAGCCCACTAGCGGACAAATACAATGAGCAGTTCTTC.

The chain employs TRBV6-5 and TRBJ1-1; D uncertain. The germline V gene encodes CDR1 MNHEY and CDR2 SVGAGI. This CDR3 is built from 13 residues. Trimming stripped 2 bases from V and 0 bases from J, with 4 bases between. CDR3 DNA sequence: TGTGCCAGCAGTTACGCGGTGAACACTGAAGCTTTCTTT. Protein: CASSYAVNTEAFF.